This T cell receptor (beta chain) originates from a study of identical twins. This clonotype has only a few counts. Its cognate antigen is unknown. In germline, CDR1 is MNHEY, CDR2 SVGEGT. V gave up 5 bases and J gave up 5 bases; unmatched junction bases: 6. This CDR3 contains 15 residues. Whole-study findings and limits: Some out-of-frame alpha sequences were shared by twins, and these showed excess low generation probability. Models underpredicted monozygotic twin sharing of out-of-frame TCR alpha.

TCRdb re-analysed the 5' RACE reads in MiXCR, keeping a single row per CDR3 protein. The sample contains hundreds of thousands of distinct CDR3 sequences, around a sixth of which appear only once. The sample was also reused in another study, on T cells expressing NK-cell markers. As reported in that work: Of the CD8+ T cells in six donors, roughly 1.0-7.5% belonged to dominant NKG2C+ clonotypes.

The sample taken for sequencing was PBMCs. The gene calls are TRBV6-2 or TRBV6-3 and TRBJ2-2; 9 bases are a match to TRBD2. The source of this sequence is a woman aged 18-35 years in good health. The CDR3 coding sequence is TGTGCCAGCAGTCGCGGGGGGGTGAGGACCGGGGAGCTGTTTTTT. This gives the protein CASSRGGVRTGELFF.